This T cell receptor (beta chain) is from a study of T cell responses to AZD1222 COVID-19 vaccine. Profiled with immunoSEQ multiplex PCR; TCRdb holds only in-frame clones, not every one. The sample includes under 150,000 clones, 88% of them seen just once. Germline assignment: CDR1 SGHTA and CDR2 FQGNSA. V shed 5 bases, J shed 2 bases, and the junction held 6 bases outside the gene matches. CDR3 length: 15 amino acids. V usage is TRBV7-2 and J usage is TRBJ1-5, with TRBD1 matching over 7 bases. Source: peripheral blood, taken 28 days after the second AZD1222 dose. This receptor was identified in an adult who received the AZD1222 COVID-19 vaccine. The DNA of the CDR3 is TGTGCCAGCAGCCGGGGAACAGGGGGCAATCAGCCCCAGCATTTT. The encoded protein is CASSRGTGGNQPQHF. The variable domain in full, completed from reference TRBV7-2 and TRBJ1-5, reads GAGVSQSPSNKVTEKGKDVELRCDPISGHTALYWYRQSLGQGLEFLIYFQGNSAPDKSGLPSDRFSAERTGGSVSTLTIQRTQQEDSAVYLCASSRGTGGNQPQHFGDGTRLSIL.